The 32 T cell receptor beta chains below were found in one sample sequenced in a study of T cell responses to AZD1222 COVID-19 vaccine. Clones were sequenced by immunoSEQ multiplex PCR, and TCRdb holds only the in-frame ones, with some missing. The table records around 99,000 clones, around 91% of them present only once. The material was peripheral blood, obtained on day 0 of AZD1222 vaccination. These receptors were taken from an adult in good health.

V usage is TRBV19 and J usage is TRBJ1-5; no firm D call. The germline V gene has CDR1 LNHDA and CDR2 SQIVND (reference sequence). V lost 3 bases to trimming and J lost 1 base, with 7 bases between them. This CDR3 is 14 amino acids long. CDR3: CASSIDPSNQPQHF. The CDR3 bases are TGTGCCAGTAGTATCGACCCCAGCAATCAGCCCCAGCATTTT.

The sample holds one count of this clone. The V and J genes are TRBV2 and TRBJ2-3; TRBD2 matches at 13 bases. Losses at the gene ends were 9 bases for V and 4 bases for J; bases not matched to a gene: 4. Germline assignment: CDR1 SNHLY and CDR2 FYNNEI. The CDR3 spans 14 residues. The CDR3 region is CASRTSGGSDTQYF. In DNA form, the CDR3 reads TGTGCCAGTCGGACTAGCGGGGGATCAGATACGCAGTATTTT.

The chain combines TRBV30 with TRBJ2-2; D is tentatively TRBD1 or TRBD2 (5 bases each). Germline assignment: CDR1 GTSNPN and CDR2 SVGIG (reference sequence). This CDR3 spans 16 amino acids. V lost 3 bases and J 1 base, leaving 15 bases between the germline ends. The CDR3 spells CAWRDRDRRNTGELFF. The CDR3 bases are TGTGCCTGGAGGGACCGGGACCGAAGGAACACCGGGGAGCTGTTTTTT. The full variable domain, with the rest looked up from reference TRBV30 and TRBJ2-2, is SQTIHQWPATLVQPVGSPLSLECTVEGTSNPNLYWYRQAAGRGLQLLFYSVGIGQISSEVPQNLSASRPQDRQFILSSKKLLLSDSGFYLCAWRDRDRRNTGELFFGEGSRLTVL.

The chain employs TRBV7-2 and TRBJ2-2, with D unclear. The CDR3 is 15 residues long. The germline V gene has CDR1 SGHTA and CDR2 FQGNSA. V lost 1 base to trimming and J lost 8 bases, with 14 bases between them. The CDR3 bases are TGTGCCAGCAGCTTAGATCCCACTGGGCCTGGGGAGCTGTTTTTT. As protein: CASSLDPTGPGELFF.

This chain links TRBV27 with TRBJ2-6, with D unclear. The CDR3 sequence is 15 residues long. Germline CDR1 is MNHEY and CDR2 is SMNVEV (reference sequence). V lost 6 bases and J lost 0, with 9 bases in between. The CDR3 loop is CASRTGLSGANVLTF. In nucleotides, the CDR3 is TGTGCCAGCAGGACGGGCCTCTCTGGGGCCAACGTCCTGACTTTC.

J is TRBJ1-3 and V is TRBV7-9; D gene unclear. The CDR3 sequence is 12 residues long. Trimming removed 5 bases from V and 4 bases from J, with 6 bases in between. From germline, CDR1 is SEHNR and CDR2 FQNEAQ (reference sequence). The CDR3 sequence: CASSKHGNTIYF. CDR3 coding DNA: TGTGCCAGCAGCAAACACGGAAACACCATATATTTT.

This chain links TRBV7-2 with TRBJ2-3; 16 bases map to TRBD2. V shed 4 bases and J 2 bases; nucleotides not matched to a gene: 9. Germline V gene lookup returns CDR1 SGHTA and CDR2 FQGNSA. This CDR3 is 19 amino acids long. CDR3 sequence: CASSSVPGLAGGHTDTQYF. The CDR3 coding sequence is TGTGCCAGCAGCTCAGTCCCGGGACTAGCGGGGGGGCACACAGATACGCAGTATTTT.

The CDR3 is CATSRDRGGYQPQHF. The DNA for the CDR3 is TGTGCCACCAGCAGAGACAGGGGAGGCTATCAGCCCCAGCATTTT. The J gene is TRBJ1-5, the V gene TRBV15; a weak D match, TRBD1 (6 bases). V was clipped by 0 bases and J by 5 bases, with 11 bases between them. Germline V gene data show CDR1 as LNHNV and CDR2 as YYDKDF (reference sequence). CDR3 length equals 15 residues.

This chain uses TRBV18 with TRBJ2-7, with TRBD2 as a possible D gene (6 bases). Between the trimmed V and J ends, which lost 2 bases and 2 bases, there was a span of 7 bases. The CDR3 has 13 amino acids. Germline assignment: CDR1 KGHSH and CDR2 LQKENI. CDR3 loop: CASSPGTPYEQYF. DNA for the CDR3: TGTGCCAGCTCACCAGGGACTCCCTACGAGCAGTACTTC.

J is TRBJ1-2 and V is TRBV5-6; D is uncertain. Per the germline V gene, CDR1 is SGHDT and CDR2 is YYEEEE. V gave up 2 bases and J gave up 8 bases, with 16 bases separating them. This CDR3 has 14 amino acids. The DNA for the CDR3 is TGTGCCAGCAGCTTACCCGGACCTTTATTGGGCTACACCTTC. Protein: CASSLPGPLLGYTF.

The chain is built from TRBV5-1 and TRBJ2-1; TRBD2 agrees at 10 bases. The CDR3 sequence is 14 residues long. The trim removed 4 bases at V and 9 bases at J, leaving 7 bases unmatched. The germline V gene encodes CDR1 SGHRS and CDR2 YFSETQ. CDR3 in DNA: TGCGCCAGCAGCCCAGCGGGGGGGCCCCGTGAGCAGTTCTTC. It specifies CASSPAGGPREQFF.

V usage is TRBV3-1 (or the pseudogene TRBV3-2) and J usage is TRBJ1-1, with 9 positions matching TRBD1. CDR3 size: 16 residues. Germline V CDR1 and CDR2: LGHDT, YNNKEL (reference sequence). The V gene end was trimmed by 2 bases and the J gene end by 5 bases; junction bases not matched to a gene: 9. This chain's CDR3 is CASSQLTTGGGTEAFF. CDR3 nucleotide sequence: TGTGCCAGCAGCCAACTTACGACAGGGGGGGGGACTGAAGCTTTCTTT.

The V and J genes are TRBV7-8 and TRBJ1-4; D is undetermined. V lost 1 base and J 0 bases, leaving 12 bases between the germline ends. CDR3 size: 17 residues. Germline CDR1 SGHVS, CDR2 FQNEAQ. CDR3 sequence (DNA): TGTGCCAGCAGCTTAGAACCGCGCGCGGCAACTAATGAAAAACTGTTTTTT. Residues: CASSLEPRAATNEKLFF.

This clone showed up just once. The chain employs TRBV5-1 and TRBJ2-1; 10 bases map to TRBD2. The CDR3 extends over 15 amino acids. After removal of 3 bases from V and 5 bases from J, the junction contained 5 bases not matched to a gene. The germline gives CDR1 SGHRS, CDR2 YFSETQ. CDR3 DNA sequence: TGCGCCAGCAGCTCCATAGCGGGGGGCGACAATGAGCAGTTCTTC. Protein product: CASSSIAGGDNEQFF.

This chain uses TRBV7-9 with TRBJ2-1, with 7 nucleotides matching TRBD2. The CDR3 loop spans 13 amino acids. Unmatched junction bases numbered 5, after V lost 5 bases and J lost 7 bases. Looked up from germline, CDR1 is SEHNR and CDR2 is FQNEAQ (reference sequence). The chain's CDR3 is CASSAGLVNEQFF. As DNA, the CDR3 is TGTGCCAGCAGCGCCGGACTAGTGAATGAGCAGTTCTTC.

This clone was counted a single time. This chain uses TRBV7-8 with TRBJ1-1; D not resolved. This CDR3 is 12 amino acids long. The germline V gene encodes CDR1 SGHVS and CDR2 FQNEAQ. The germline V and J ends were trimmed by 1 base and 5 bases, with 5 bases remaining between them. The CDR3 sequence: CASSLGKTEAFF. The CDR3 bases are TGTGCCAGCAGCTTAGGGAAGACTGAAGCTTTCTTT.

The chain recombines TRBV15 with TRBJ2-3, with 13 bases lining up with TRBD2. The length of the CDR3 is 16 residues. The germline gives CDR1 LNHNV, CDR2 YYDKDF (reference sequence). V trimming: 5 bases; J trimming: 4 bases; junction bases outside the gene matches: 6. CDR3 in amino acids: CATSLRLAGGSDTQYF. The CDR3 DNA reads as TGTGCCACCAGCCTACGACTAGCGGGGGGATCAGATACGCAGTATTTT.

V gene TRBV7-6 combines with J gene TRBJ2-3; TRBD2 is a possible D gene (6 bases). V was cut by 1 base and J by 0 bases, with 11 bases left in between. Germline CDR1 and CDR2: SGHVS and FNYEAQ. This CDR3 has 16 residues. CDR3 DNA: TGTGCCAGCAGCTTAGTCGGGGGTTTTAGCACAGATACGCAGTATTTT. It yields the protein CASSLVGGFSTDTQYF.

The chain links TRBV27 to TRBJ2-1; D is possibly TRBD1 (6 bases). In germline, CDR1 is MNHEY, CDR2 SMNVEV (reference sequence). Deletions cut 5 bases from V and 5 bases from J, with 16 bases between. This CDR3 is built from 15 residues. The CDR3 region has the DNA TGTGCCAGCAGTCGCCCCGGACAGTTCAACAATGAGCAGTTCTTC. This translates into CASSRPGQFNNEQFF.

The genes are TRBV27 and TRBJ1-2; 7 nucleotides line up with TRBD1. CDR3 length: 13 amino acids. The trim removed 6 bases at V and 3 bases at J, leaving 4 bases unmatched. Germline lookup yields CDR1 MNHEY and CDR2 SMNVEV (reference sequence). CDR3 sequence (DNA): TGTGCCAGCAGAACTGGGACAGACTATGGCTACACCTTC. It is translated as CASRTGTDYGYTF.

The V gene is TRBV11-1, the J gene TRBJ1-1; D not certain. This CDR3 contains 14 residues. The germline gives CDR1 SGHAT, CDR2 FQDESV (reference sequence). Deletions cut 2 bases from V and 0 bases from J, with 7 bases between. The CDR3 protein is CASSLLRMNTEAFF. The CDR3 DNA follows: TGTGCCAGCAGCTTATTACGCATGAACACTGAAGCTTTCTTT.

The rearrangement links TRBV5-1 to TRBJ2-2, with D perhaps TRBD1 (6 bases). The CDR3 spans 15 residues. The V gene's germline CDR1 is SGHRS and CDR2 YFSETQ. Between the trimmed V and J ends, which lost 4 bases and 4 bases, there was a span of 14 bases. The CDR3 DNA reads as TGCGCCAGCAGCATCACAGGGACGGGCACCGGGGAGCTGTTTTTT. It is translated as CASSITGTGTGELFF.

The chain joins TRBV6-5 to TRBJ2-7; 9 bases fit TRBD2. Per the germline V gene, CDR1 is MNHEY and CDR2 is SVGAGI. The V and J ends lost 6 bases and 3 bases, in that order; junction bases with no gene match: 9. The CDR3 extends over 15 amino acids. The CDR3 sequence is CASRGAGGRGYEQYF. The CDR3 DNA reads TGTGCCAGCAGGGGAGCGGGGGGCCGGGGCTACGAGCAGTACTTC.

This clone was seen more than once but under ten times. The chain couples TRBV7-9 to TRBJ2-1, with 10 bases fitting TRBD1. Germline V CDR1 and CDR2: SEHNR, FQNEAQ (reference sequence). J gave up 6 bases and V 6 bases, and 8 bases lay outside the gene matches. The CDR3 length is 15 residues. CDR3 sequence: CASRPRDRGSNEQFF. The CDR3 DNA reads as TGTGCCAGCAGACCCCGGGACAGGGGTTCCAATGAGCAGTTCTTC.

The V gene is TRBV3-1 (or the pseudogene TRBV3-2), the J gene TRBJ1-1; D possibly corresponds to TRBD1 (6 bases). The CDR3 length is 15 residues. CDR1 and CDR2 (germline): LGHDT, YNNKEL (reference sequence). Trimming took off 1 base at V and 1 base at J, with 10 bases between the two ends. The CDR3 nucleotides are TGTGCCAGCAGCCAAGCGGGACACAAGAACACTGAAGCTTTCTTT. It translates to CASSQAGHKNTEAFF.

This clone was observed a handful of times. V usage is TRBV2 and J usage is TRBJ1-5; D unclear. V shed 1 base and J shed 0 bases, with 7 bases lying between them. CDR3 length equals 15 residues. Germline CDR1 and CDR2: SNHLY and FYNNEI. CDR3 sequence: CASSEDLYSNQPQHF. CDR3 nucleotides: TGTGCCAGCAGTGAAGACCTCTATAGCAATCAGCCCCAGCATTTT.

CDR3 sequence (DNA): TGCGCCAGCAGGTCGACCGGGGCTAGCACAGATACGCAGTATTTT. It translates to CASRSTGASTDTQYF. The V call is TRBV5-1, the J call TRBJ2-3, with D possibly being TRBD1 or TRBD2 (5 bases each). CDR1 is SGHRS and CDR2 is YFSETQ in the germline V gene. Trimming took 5 bases from V and 0 from J, leaving 13 bases between them. This CDR3 spans 15 amino acids.

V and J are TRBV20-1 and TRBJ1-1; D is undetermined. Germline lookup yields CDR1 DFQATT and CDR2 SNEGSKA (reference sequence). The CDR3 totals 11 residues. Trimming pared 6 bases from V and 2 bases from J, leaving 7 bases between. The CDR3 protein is CSALKNTEAFF. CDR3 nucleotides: TGCAGTGCCCTAAAAAACACTGAAGCTTTCTTT.

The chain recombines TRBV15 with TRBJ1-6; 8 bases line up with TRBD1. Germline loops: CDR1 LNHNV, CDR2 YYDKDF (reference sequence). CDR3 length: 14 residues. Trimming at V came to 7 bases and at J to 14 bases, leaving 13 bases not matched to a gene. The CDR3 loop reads CATTSGTGRMALHF. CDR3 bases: TGTGCCACCACCTCCGGGACAGGTCGTATGGCCCTCCACTTT.

CDR3 DNA: TGCGCCAGCAGCCAAGAACAGGGGCCATGGTGCAATCAGCCCCAGCATTTT. Protein sequence: CASSQEQGPWCNQPQHF. The chain uses TRBV4-3 and TRBJ1-5; 7 bases fit TRBD1. The CDR3 totals 17 residues. V was pared by 0 bases and J by 2 bases, with 7 bases of the junction left unmatched. The germline V gene has CDR1 LGHNA and CDR2 YSLEER.

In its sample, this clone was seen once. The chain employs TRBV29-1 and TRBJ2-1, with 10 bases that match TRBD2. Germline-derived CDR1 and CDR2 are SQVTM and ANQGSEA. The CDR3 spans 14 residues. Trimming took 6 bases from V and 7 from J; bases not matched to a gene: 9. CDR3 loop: CSVGGLADKNEQFF. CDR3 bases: TGCAGCGTCGGAGGACTAGCGGATAAAAATGAGCAGTTCTTC.

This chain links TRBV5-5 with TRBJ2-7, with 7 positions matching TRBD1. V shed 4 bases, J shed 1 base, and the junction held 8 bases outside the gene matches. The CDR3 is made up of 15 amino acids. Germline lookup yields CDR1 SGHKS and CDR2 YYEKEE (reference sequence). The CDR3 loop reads CASSNPGQLSYEQYF. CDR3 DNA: TGTGCCAGCAGCAACCCGGGACAGTTGTCCTACGAGCAGTACTTC.